This T cell receptor (beta chain) was obtained from a study of blood T cell repertoires in COVID-19. Study-wide context: Sample material is recorded as cDNA or gDNA derived from T cells, B-cell-depleted T cells, or PBMCs.

The CDR3 has 15 amino acids. After removal of 1 base from V and 3 bases from J, the junction contained 2 bases not matched to a gene. Looked up from germline, CDR1 is SGHTA and CDR2 is FQGTGA. Profiled with immunoSEQ multiplex PCR; TCRdb holds only in-frame clones, not every one. The sample lists 90,000 to 130,000 clones, 65% to 90% occurring once. Sequencing was carried out using peripheral blood. This TCR derives from a woman aged 60-75 years with acute or convalescent COVID-19. V is TRBV7-3 and J is TRBJ2-2; 7 bases line up with TRBD1. The CDR3 DNA reads as TGTGCCAGCAGCTTAAGAGGGGGCGACACCGGGGAGCTGTTTTTT. This translates into CASSLRGGDTGELFF.